A selection of T cell receptor beta chains follows, all from one sample in a study of shared clonotypes between healthy human individuals. Sequencing used immunoSEQ multiplex PCR; TCRdb keeps in-frame clones, though not all of them. The sample contains around 2,000,000 clones, 90% to 95% of which appear only once. The sequencing sample was made of naive CD4+ T cells sorted from blood. These TCRs come from a young man in good health. The CDR3 runs from the conserved cysteine through the conserved F or W. D genes are given only for firm matches. Rows may omit the clone size; those that give it use once, few, many or a size class.

V,D,size,J,CDR3,DNA
TRBV10-3,-,-,TRBJ1-6,CAISQGNNSPLHF,TGTGCCATCAGCCAGGGGAACAATTCACCCCTCCACTTT
TRBV10-1,-,-,TRBJ2-7,CASSPDGFYEQYF,TGCGCCAGCAGCCCGGACGGCTTCTACGAGCAGTACTTC
TRBV10-3,-,once,TRBJ1-1,CAISESGMNTEAFF,TGTGCCATCAGTGAGTCTGGCATGAACACTGAAGCTTTCTTT
TRBV4-1,TRBD2,-,TRBJ2-1,CASSQPTSGGGWGEQFF,TGCGCCAGCAGCCAACCCACTAGCGGGGGGGGCTGGGGGGAGCAGTTCTTC
TRBV19,TRBD1,-,TRBJ1-1,CASTRTGEAFF,TGTGCCAGTACCCGGACAGGGGAGGCTTTCTTT
TRBV27,TRBD1,-,TRBJ1-6,CASSKDRPLYNSPLHF,TGTGCCAGCAGTAAGGACAGGCCCCTCTATAATTCACCCCTCCACTTT
TRBV10-3,TRBD1,-,TRBJ2-1,CAITWDRAYNEQFF,TGTGCCATCACCTGGGACAGAGCTTACAATGAGCAGTTCTTC
TRBV7-2,TRBD2,-,TRBJ2-5,CASSLGEGTQYF,TGTGCCAGCAGCTTAGGGGAGGGGACCCAGTACTTC
TRBV5-4,TRBD2,-,TRBJ2-1,CASSPPSGTDSYNEQFF,TGTGCCAGCAGCCCCCCCAGCGGGACCGACTCATACAATGAGCAGTTCTTC
TRBV18,-,-,TRBJ1-2,CASSPPGSIFDRYTF,TGTGCCAGCTCACCACCGGGCAGTATCTTTGATCGCTACACCTTC
TRBV2,TRBD2,-,TRBJ2-1,CASSERREAHNEQFF,TGTGCCAGCAGTGAGAGGCGGGAGGCCCACAATGAGCAGTTCTTC
TRBV27,TRBD1,-,TRBJ1-4,CASSPRQGWEKLFF,TGTGCCAGCAGTCCTCGACAGGGGTGGGAAAAACTGTTTTTT
TRBV5-1,TRBD1,-,TRBJ1-2,CASNGQGSYGYTF,TGCGCCAGTAATGGACAGGGCAGCTATGGCTACACCTTC
TRBV11-2,-,-,TRBJ1-5,CASSPGVQEPQHF,TGTGCCAGCAGCCCAGGGGTTCAGGAGCCCCAGCATTTT
TRBV7-2,-,-,TRBJ1-2,CASSLSENYGYTF,TGTGCCAGCAGCTTATCCGAAAACTATGGCTACACCTTC
TRBV6-5,-,-,TRBJ1-6,CASRYGTQNSPLHF,TGTGCCAGCAGGTACGGAACACAAAATTCACCCCTCCACTTT
TRBV28,-,once,TRBJ2-7,CASSLRGEQYF,TGTGCCAGCAGTTTACGGGGGGAGCAGTACTTC
TRBV5-1,-,-,TRBJ2-5,CASSLAGSGQETQYF,TGCGCCAGCAGCTTGGCCGGTAGCGGACAAGAGACCCAGTACTTC
TRBV19,-,-,TRBJ2-4,CASSQGIGAKNIQYF,TGTGCCAGTAGTCAGGGAATCGGTGCCAAAAACATTCAGTACTTC
TRBV2,TRBD2,-,TRBJ2-1,CASNFGAGEYNEQFF,TGTGCCAGCAATTTCGGGGCGGGAGAGTACAATGAGCAGTTCTTC
TRBV6-1,-,-,TRBJ2-7,CASRRLGGEQYF,TGTGCCAGCAGGCGGCTCGGTGGCGAGCAGTACTTC
TRBV29-1,TRBD2,-,TRBJ2-3,CSVDSGSGADTQYF,TGCAGCGTTGATAGCGGGAGCGGCGCAGATACGCAGTATTTT
TRBV4-3,-,-,TRBJ1-3,CASSKGRGNTIYF,TGCGCCAGCAGCAAGGGGCGAGGAAACACCATATATTTT
TRBV29-1,-,-,TRBJ1-5,CSVGSGYPRDNQPQHF,TGCAGCGTTGGTTCAGGCTACCCTCGGGACAATCAGCCCCAGCATTTT
TRBV19,-,-,TRBJ2-4,CATSGLNKNIQYF,TGTGCCACAAGCGGGTTGAACAAAAACATTCAGTACTTC
TRBV5-1,TRBD1,once,TRBJ1-6,CASSVWTGGNSPLHF,TGCGCCAGCAGCGTCTGGACAGGGGGGAATTCACCCCTCCACTTT
TRBV7-2,-,-,TRBJ2-1,CASSLAPAGLSYNEQFF,TGTGCCAGCAGCTTAGCCCCAGCGGGTCTCTCCTACAATGAGCAGTTCTTC
TRBV4-1,TRBD1,few,TRBJ2-7,CASSFGQGEGYEQYF,TGCGCCAGCAGCTTCGGACAGGGAGAAGGGTACGAGCAGTACTTC
TRBV5-6,TRBD1,-,TRBJ2-3,CASSRDRRADTQYF,TGTGCCAGCAGCCGGGACAGGCGGGCAGATACGCAGTATTTT
TRBV7-2,TRBD1,-,TRBJ1-2,CASSYTGTGLVYGYTF,TGTGCCAGCAGCTATACCGGGACAGGGCTCGTTTATGGCTACACCTTC
TRBV28,-,once,TRBJ1-6,CASSPPGSYSPLHF,TGTGCCAGCAGCCCTCCCGGGTCCTATTCACCCCTCCACTTT
TRBV18,-,-,TRBJ2-7,CASSHLTGTVNEQYF,TGTGCCAGCTCACATCTAACCGGGACGGTAAACGAGCAGTACTTC
TRBV19,-,few,TRBJ1-1,CASRRSPTVNTEAFF,TGTGCCAGTAGGCGATCCCCGACAGTGAACACTGAAGCTTTCTTT
TRBV6-5,-,once,TRBJ1-5,CASSLTAYSNQPQHF,TGTGCCAGCAGCCTAACAGCGTATAGCAATCAGCCCCAGCATTTT
TRBV27,TRBD1,-,TRBJ1-1,CASRYTGAKNTEAFF,TGTGCCAGCAGATACACAGGGGCGAAGAACACGGAAGCTTTCTTT
TRBV6-1,-,-,TRBJ1-6,CAIKVTELYNSPLHF,TGTGCCATCAAAGTGACAGAACTCTATAATTCACCCCTCCACTTT
TRBV29-1,-,-,TRBJ1-1,CSVVTSGPTTEAFF,TGCAGCGTTGTCACGTCAGGGCCCACAACTGAAGCTTTCTTT
TRBV6-1,-,-,TRBJ1-2,CASSEGRAPYGYTF,TGTGCCAGCAGTGAAGGGAGGGCCCCCTATGGCTACACCTTC
TRBV6-5,-,-,TRBJ2-5,CASSTRETQYF,TGTGCCAGCAGTACCAGAGAGACCCAGTACTTC
TRBV6-5,-,-,TRBJ2-1,CASRSGSFNNEQFF,TGTGCCAGCAGGTCGGGCAGTTTTAACAATGAGCAGTTCTTC
TRBV2,-,-,TRBJ2-2,CASNGRLNTGELFF,TGTGCCAGCAACGGTAGGCTGAACACCGGGGAGCTGTTTTTT
TRBV13,-,-,TRBJ2-7,CASSHLAEDYEQYF,TGTGCCAGCAGCCACTTAGCGGAGGACTACGAGCAGTACTTC
TRBV6-6,-,-,TRBJ2-7,CASRQGSGEQYF,TGTGCCAGCAGACAGGGAAGTGGAGAGCAGTACTTC
TRBV9,TRBD2,-,TRBJ2-1,CASSPPGAGASSTSFF,TGTGCCAGCAGCCCCCCCGGGGCGGGAGCCTCCTCCACGAGTTTCTTC
TRBV10-3,TRBD1,-,TRBJ1-1,CATVQQGSNTEAFF,TGTGCCACCGTACAACAGGGGAGTAACACTGAAGCTTTCTTT
TRBV5-1,TRBD2,-,TRBJ2-7,CASSSTSGGSYEQYF,TGCGCCAGCAGCTCTACTAGCGGGGGCTCCTACGAGCAGTACTTC
TRBV15,-,-,TRBJ2-6,CATSRLSYSGANVLTF,TGTGCCACCAGCAGGTTATCCTACTCTGGGGCCAACGTCCTGACTTTC
TRBV6-5,-,-,TRBJ2-7,CASRRRDSQSGEQYF,TGTGCCAGCAGACGGAGGGACTCCCAGTCGGGGGAGCAGTACTTC
TRBV25-1,-,-,TRBJ1-4,CASRTDSNEKLFF,TGTGCCAGCAGGACAGATTCTAATGAAAAACTGTTTTTT
TRBV6-6,-,-,TRBJ2-7,CASSIIHEQYF,TGTGCCAGCAGTATCATCCACGAGCAGTACTTC
TRBV10-3,-,-,TRBJ2-3,CAISALAETTDTQYF,TGTGCCATCAGTGCCTTAGCGGAGACGACAGATACGCAGTATTTT
TRBV19,-,-,TRBJ2-2,CASQGGSNTGELFF,TGTGCCAGTCAGGGGGGCTCGAACACCGGGGAGCTGTTTTTT
TRBV6-5,TRBD2,-,TRBJ2-7,CASSRTSGSVYEQYF,TGTGCCAGCAGTCGCACTAGCGGGAGCGTCTACGAGCAGTACTTC
TRBV28,-,-,TRBJ2-1,CATVGTREQFF,TGTGCCACCGTCGGCACACGTGAGCAGTTCTTC
TRBV6-5,TRBD1,-,TRBJ2-3,CASSTGQGNTDTQYF,TGTGCCAGCAGCACAGGACAGGGTAACACAGATACGCAGTATTTT